Below, 19 T cell receptor beta chains from the same sample are listed, as sequenced in a study of Ad26.COV2.S vaccination and SARS-CoV-2 variants. As for treatment: 15 to 20 received Ad26.COV2.S at low or high dose, single or two shots; 5 received placebo; per-sample allocation not given. Sampling was done on day 63 after the first vaccine or placebo injection. Measured with immunoSEQ multiplex PCR; TCRdb has only the in-frame clones, and not every one. The top ten clones hold over 1.5% of a sample with around 400,000 clones, approximately 89% of them seen once. This specimen consisted of peripheral blood, obtained in a trial of Ad26.COV2.S vaccine versus placebo. These receptors were taken from a person aged 18-60 years who received the Ad26.COV2.S COVID-19 vaccine or a placebo.

The chain has TRBV2 and TRBJ1-1; TRBD1 agrees at 9 bases. Germline CDR1 reads SNHLY; CDR2 reads FYNNEI. The CDR3 runs 13 residues. The V gene end was trimmed by 6 bases and the J gene end by 4 bases; junction bases not matched to a gene: 3. The CDR3 region is CASRVTGGTEAFF. DNA for the CDR3: TGTGCCAGCAGGGTGACAGGGGGCACTGAAGCTTTCTTT.

The chain uses TRBV5-1 and TRBJ2-1; 9 bases map to TRBD1. Germline lookup yields CDR1 SGHRS and CDR2 YFSETQ. With V trimmed by 4 bases and J by 2 bases, 4 bases remained unmatched. This CDR3 region has 15 residues. This CDR3 reads CASSGGQGPYNEQFF. In nucleotides, the CDR3 is TGCGCCAGCAGCGGGGGACAGGGACCCTACAATGAGCAGTTCTTC.

The CDR3 DNA follows: TGTGCCAGCAGTATTAGGAGGGCCAATGAGCAGTTCTTC. Residues: CASSIRRANEQFF. This sequence joins TRBV3-1 (or the pseudogene TRBV3-2) and TRBJ2-1, with D maybe TRBD2 (6 bases). Trimming shortened V by 6 bases and J by 6 bases, and 12 bases separated the two germline ends. CDR3 size: 13 residues. Germline CDR1 reads LGHDT; CDR2 reads YNNKEL (reference sequence).

This clone was seen a handful of times. The J gene is TRBJ2-1, the V gene TRBV19; D call uncertain. Germline CDR1 is LNHDA and CDR2 is SQIVND (reference sequence). V was clipped by 8 bases and J by 0 bases, with 14 bases between them. The CDR3 is 15 residues long. The CDR3 spells CASGADRSSYNEQFF. CDR3 DNA: TGTGCCAGTGGTGCGGATCGGAGCTCCTACAATGAGCAGTTCTTC.

The V gene is TRBV24-1, the J gene TRBJ2-3, with 12 positions matching TRBD1. V gave up 10 bases and J gave up 3 bases; unmatched junction bases: 13. This CDR3 is built from 17 residues. Germline assignment: CDR1 KGHDR and CDR2 SFDVKD. The CDR3 is CATQTLPGQGATDTQYF. In nucleotides, the CDR3 is TGTGCCACTCAAACTCTCCCGGGACAGGGGGCTACAGATACGCAGTATTTT.

This chain connects TRBV9 to TRBJ1-1; D is ambiguous. This CDR3 spans 13 amino acids. Trimming left V 0 bases short and J 0 bases short, with 3 bases between. Germline CDR1 reads SGDLS; CDR2 reads YYNGEE. CDR3 nucleotides: TGTGCCAGCAGCGTAGAGGTGAACACTGAAGCTTTCTTT. The encoded protein is CASSVEVNTEAFF.

The chain couples TRBV7-9 to TRBJ2-3; 11 bases align to TRBD2. The CDR3 length is 14 residues. The germline CDR1 and CDR2 sequences are SEHNR and FQNEAQ (reference sequence). Trimming took 5 bases from V and 8 from J; bases not matched to a gene: 6. CDR3 bases: TGTGCCAGCAGCGCACTAGCGGGAGTAGGTACGCAGTATTTT. Translating it yields CASSALAGVGTQYF.

The chain recombines TRBV15 with TRBJ2-5; no reliable D call. Looked up from germline, CDR1 is LNHNV and CDR2 is YYDKDF (reference sequence). There are 13 residues in the CDR3. V was pared by 0 bases and J by 4 bases, with 6 bases between. Here the CDR3 DNA reads TGTGCCACCAGCAGAGATTGGGGAGAGACCCAGTACTTC. Encoded protein: CATSRDWGETQYF.

The chain couples TRBV6-5 to TRBJ2-1, with D maybe TRBD1 (6 bases). Germline V gene lookup returns CDR1 MNHEY and CDR2 SVGAGI. V gave up 6 bases and J gave up 0 bases, with 12 bases separating them. The CDR3 loop spans 15 amino acids. The DNA for the CDR3 is TGTGCCAGCAGGCCTGGACAGTTCTCCTACAATGAGCAGTTCTTC. Amino acids: CASRPGQFSYNEQFF.

The chain combines TRBV10-3 with TRBJ2-3; D gene unclear. Germline V gene sequence: CDR1 ENHRY, CDR2 SYGVKD. This CDR3 spans 13 amino acids. V lost 4 bases and J lost 0, with 5 bases in between. The CDR3, as DNA: TGTGCCATCAGTGCCCCTAGCACAGATACGCAGTATTTT. This gives the protein CAISAPSTDTQYF.

The gene calls are TRBV27 and TRBJ2-6, with unresolved D. The V end was cut by 3 bases, the J end by 2 bases, with 5 bases between. The germline CDR1 and CDR2 sequences are MNHEY and SMNVEV (reference sequence). This CDR3 contains 14 residues. The CDR3 here is CASSLVAGANVLTF. CDR3 DNA: TGTGCCAGCAGTTTGGTAGCTGGGGCCAACGTCCTGACTTTC.

The chain carries TRBV5-4 and TRBJ1-4; D might be TRBD1 (5 bases). V was pared by 0 bases and J by 7 bases, with 10 bases between. CDR3 length equals 14 residues. CDR1 and CDR2 from the germline V gene are SGHNT and YYREEE (reference sequence). The CDR3 region is CASSLEGRGEKLFF. The CDR3 coding sequence is TGTGCCAGCAGCTTGGAGGGGAGGGGTGAAAAACTGTTTTTT.

The genes are TRBV2 and TRBJ2-3, with D hard to call. This CDR3 contains 11 residues. The germline V gene has CDR1 SNHLY and CDR2 FYNNEI. V lost 8 bases and J lost 4, with 7 bases in between. The CDR3 DNA is TGTGCCAGCGTCCAAGCAGATACGCAGTATTTT. It yields the protein CASVQADTQYF.

The sample holds one count of this clone. This chain uses TRBV9 with TRBJ2-2; tentative D call: TRBD2 (5 bases). The V gene's germline CDR1 is SGDLS and CDR2 YYNGEE. The CDR3 consists of 14 residues. V gave up 0 bases and J gave up 4 bases, with 7 bases separating them. CDR3 nucleotide sequence: TGTGCCAGCAGCGTAGCACGGGGCACCGGGGAGCTGTTTTTT. The encoded protein is CASSVARGTGELFF.

The rearrangement links TRBV28 to TRBJ2-7; D may be TRBD2 (6 bases). This CDR3 contains 15 residues. The V and J ends lost 3 bases and 1 base respectively, with 13 bases between them. Looked up from germline, CDR1 is MDHEN and CDR2 is SYDVKM. CDR3 region: CASSLGGKRSYEQYF. CDR3 coding DNA: TGTGCCAGCAGTTTGGGCGGGAAGCGGTCCTACGAGCAGTACTTC.

This clone was picked up a small number of times. CDR3 residues: CASSLSGSEQFF. The CDR3 DNA follows: TGTGCCAGCAGCTTATCCGGGAGTGAGCAGTTCTTC. V and J are TRBV11-3 and TRBJ2-1; weak D call: TRBD2 (6 bases). CDR3 length equals 12 residues. The V and J ends lost 2 bases and 9 bases respectively, with 8 bases between them. Germline CDR1 SGHNT, CDR2 YENEEA.

The chain recombines TRBV27 with TRBJ2-3; no clear D. The germline gives CDR1 MNHEY, CDR2 SMNVEV (reference sequence). Trimming removed 2 bases at V and 5 bases at J, with 5 bases between. The CDR3 length is 12 residues. In DNA, the CDR3 is TGTGCCAGCAGTTTAAATTTAGATACGCAGTATTTT. This sequence encodes CASSLNLDTQYF.

This clone occurred a few times. The V call is TRBV7-9, the J call TRBJ2-2, with a tentative D call TRBD2 (5 bases). Trimming took off 10 bases at V and 3 bases at J, with 18 bases between the two ends. The germline V gene has CDR1 SEHNR and CDR2 FQNEAQ (reference sequence). This CDR3 has 15 residues. CDR3 sequence reads: CATQDAGKHTGELFF. In DNA form, the CDR3 reads TGTGCCACCCAAGACGCGGGTAAACACACCGGGGAGCTGTTTTTT. Together with reference TRBV7-9 and TRBJ2-2, the CDR3 gives the full variable domain: DTGVSQNPRHKITKRGQNVTFRCDPISEHNRLYWYRQTLGQGPEFLTYFQNEAQLEKSRLLSDRFSAERPKGSFSTLEIQRTEQGDSAMYLCATQDAGKHTGELFFGEGSRLTVL.

This clone came up once. The chain couples TRBV29-1 to TRBJ2-7; 12 bases are a match to TRBD2. Per the germline V gene, CDR1 is SQVTM and CDR2 is ANQGSEA. The CDR3 totals 14 residues. J was trimmed by 2 bases and V by 6 bases; bases with no gene match: 5. The CDR3 loop reads CSVPTSGSPYEQYF. The CDR3 DNA follows: TGCAGCGTGCCGACTAGCGGGAGTCCCTACGAGCAGTACTTC.